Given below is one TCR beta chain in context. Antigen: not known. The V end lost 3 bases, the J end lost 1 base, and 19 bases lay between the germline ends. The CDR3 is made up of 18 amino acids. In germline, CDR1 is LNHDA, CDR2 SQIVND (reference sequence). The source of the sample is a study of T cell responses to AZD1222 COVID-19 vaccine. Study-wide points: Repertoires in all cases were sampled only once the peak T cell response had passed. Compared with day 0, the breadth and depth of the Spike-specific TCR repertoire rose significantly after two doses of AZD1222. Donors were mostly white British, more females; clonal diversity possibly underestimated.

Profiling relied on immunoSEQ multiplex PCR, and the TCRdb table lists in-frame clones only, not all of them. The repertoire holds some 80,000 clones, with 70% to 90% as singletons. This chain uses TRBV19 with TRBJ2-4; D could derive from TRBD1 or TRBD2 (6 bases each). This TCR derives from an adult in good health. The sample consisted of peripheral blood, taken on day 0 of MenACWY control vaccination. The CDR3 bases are TGTGCCAGTAGTATTCTCGGGGGCCCATCGAGGGCCAAAAACATTCAGTACTTC. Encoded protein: CASSILGGPSRAKNIQYF. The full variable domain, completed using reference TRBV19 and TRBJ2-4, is DGGITQSPKYLFRKEGQNVTLSCEQNLNHDAMYWYRQDPGQGLRLIYYSQIVNDFQKGDIAEGYSVSREKKESFPLTVTSAQKNPTAFYLCASSILGGPSRAKNIQYFGAGTRLSVL.